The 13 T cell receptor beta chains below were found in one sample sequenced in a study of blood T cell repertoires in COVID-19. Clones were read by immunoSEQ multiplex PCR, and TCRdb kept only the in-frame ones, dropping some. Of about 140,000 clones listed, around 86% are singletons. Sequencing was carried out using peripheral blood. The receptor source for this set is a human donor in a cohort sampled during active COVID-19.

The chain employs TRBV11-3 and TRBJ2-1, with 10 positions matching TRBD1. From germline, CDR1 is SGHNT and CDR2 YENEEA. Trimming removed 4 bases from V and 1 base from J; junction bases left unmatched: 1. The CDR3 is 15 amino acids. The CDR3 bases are TGTGCCAGCAGCTGGGACAGGGGTTCCTACAATGAGCAGTTCTTC. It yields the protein CASSWDRGSYNEQFF.

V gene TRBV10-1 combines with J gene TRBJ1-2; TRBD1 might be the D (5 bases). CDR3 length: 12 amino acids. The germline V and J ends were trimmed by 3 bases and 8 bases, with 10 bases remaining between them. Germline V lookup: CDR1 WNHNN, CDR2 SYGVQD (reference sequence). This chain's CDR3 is CASSDRVRGYTF. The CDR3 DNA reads TGCGCCAGCAGTGACAGGGTTCGAGGCTACACCTTC.

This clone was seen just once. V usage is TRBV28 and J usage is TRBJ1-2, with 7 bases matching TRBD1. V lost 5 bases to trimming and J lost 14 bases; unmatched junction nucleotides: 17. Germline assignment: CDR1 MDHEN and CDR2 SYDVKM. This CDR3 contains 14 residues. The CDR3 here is CASSRRLDRPPHTF. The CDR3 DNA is TGTGCCAGCAGTCGTCGGTTGGACAGGCCCCCCCATACCTTC.

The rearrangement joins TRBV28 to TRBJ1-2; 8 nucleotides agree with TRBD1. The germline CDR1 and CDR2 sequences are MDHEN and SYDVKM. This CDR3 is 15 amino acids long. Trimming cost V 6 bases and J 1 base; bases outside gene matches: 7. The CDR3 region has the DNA TGTGCCAGCAGCGACAGGGGAGGGGGTAACTATGGCTACACCTTC. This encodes CASSDRGGGNYGYTF.

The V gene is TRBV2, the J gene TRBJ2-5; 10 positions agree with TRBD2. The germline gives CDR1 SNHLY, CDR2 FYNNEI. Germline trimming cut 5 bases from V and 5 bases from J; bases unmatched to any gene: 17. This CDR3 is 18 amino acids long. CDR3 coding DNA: TGTGCCAGCAGTTATAGCGGGAGGCCTGCCGGCGTCGGGGAGACCCAGTACTTC. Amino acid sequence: CASSYSGRPAGVGETQYF.

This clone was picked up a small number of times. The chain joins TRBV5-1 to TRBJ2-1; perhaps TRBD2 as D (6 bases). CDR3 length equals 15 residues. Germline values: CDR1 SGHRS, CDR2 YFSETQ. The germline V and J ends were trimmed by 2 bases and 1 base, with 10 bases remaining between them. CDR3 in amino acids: CASSFGGLSYNEQFF. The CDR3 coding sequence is TGCGCCAGCAGCTTCGGGGGACTTTCCTACAATGAGCAGTTCTTC. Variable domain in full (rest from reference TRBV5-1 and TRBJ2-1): KAGVTQTPRYLIKTRGQQVTLSCSPISGHRSVSWYQQTPGQGLQFLFEYFSETQRNKGNFPGRFSGRQFSNSRSEMNVSTLELGDSALYLCASSFGGLSYNEQFFGPGTRLTVL.

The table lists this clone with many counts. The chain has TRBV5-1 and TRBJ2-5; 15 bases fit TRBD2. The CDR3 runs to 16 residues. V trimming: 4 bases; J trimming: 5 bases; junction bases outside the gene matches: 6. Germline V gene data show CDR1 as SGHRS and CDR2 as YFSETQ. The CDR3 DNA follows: TGCGCCAGCAGCGCCGGACTAGCGGGAGGGAAGGAGACCCAGTACTTC. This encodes CASSAGLAGGKETQYF.

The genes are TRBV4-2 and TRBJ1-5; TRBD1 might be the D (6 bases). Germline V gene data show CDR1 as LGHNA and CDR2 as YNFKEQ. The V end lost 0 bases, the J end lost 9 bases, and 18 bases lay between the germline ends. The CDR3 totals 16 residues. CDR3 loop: CASSQDIPSRGWPQHF. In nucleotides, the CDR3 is TGTGCCAGCAGCCAAGATATCCCCTCCAGGGGATGGCCCCAGCATTTT.

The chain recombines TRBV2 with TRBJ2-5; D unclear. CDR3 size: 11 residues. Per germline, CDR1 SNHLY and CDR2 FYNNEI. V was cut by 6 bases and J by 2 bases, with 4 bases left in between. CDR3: CASSSQETQYF. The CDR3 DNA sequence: TGTGCCAGCAGCTCTCAAGAGACCCAGTACTTC. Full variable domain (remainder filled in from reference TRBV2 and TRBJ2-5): EPEVTQTPSHQVTQMGQEVILRCVPISNHLYFYWYRQILGQKVEFLVSFYNNEISEKSEIFDDQFSVERPDGSNFTLKIRSTKLEDSAMYFCASSSQETQYFGPGTRLLVL.

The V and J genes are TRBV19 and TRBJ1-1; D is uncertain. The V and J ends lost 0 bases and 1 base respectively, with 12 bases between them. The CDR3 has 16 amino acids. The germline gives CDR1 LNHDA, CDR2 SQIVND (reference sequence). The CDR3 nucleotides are TGTGCCAGTAGTATAGATCACCGGGAAAAGAACACTGAAGCTTTCTTT. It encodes CASSIDHREKNTEAFF.

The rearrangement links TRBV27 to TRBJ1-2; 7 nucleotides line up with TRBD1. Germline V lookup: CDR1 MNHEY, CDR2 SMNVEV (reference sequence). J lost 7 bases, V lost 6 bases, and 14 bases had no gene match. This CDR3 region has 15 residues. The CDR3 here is CASRFRRQGVSGYTF. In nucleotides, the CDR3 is TGTGCCAGCAGATTCCGTCGACAGGGAGTTAGTGGCTACACCTTC.

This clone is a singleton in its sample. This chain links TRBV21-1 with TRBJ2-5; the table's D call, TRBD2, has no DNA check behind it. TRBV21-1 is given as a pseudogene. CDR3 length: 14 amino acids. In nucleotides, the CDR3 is TGTGCCAGCCCGGCGGGGGGCCGTCAAGAGACCCAGTACTTC. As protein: CASPAGGRQETQYF.

CDR3 DNA sequence: TGTGCCAGCAGCCCCGGGACTCCGGGGGTTGATACGCAGTATTTT. Residues: CASSPGTPGVDTQYF. The rearrangement joins TRBV5-8 to TRBJ2-3; TRBD2 is a possible D gene (6 bases). The CDR3 loop spans 15 amino acids. Trimming left V 4 bases short and J 6 bases short, with 18 bases between. The germline CDR1 and CDR2 sequences are SGHTS and YDEGEE.